This T cell receptor (beta chain) derives from a study of cytotoxic CD8 clonotypes in ibrutinib-treated CLL. Study-wide background: The patient breakdown showed about ten relapsed/refractory and more than 14 treatment-naive cases, with 17 IGHV unmutated. Partial responses numbered some 24 and complete responses 2; after a median about 6 years, roughly 15 stayed remitted and 12 progressed. Samples averaged approximately 240,000 productive templates and 90,000 to 95,000 productive rearrangements.

TCRdb keeps only in-frame clones here, not all; method: immunoSEQ multiplex PCR. Of under 40,000 clones in the sample, roughly 50% were seen once. Regarding the study as a whole: Public clonotypes were seen rarely and were contracted or stable on treatment.

This clone has more than one count but fewer than ten. Its specificity is not known. Per germline, CDR1 SQVTM and CDR2 ANQGSEA. This CDR3 is 13 amino acids long. V was clipped by 7 bases and J by 2 bases; unmatched bases: 6. The J gene is TRBJ2-3, the V gene TRBV29-1; 7 positions match TRBD2. The input for sequencing was PBMCs, taken before ibrutinib treatment. The clonotype comes from a human donor with chronic lymphocytic leukemia. CDR3 nucleotides: TGCAGCGCCACAACTAGCGCCACAGATACGCAGTATTTT. Residues: CSATTSATDTQYF.